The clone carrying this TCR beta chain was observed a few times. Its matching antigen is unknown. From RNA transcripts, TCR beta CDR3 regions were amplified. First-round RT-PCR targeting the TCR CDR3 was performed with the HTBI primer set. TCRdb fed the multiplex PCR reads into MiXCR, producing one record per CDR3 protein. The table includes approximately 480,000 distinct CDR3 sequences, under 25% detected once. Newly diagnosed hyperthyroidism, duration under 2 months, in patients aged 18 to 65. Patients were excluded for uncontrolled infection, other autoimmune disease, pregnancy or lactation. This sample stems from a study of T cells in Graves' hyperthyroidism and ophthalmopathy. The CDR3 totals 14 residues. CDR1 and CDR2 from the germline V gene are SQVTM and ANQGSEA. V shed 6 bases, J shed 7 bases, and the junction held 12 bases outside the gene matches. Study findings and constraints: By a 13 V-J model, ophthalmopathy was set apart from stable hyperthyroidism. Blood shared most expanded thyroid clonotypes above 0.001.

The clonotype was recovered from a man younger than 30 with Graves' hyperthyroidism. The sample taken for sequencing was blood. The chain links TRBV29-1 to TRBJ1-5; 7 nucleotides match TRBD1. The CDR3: CSVRGTAQGQPQHF. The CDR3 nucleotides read TGCAGCGTGAGGGGGACAGCTCAAGGGCAGCCCCAGCATTTT.